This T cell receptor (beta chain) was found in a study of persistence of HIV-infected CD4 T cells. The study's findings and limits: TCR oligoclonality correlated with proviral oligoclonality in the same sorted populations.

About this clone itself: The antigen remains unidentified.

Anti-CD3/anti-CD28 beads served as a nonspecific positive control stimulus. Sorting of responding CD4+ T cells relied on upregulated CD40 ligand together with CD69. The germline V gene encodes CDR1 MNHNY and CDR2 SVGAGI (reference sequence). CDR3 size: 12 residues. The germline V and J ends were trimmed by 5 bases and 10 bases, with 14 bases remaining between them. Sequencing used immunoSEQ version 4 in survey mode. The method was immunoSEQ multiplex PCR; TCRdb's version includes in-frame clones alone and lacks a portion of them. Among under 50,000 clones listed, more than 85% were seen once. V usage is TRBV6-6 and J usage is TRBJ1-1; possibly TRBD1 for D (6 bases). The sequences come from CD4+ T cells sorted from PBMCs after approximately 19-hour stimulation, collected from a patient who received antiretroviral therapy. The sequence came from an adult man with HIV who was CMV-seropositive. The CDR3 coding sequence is TGTGCCAGCAGTCTTCAGGGGAGGGGAGCTTTCTTT. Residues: CASSLQGRGAFF.